The 9 T cell receptor beta chains below were found in one sample sequenced in a study of T cell repertoires in cytomegalovirus infection. TCRdb passed the reads through MiXCR, listing each CDR3 protein once. The top ten clones hold around 7.6% of a sample with 600,000 to 800,000 distinct CDR3 sequences, approximately 24% of them seen once. The sequenced sample was CD8+ T cells from PBMCs. Receptor source: a human donor in good health (CMV status not recorded). Some clones in this sample may be carry-over from other donors' samples.

This clonotype has at least ten counts. The chain has TRBV12-3 or TRBV12-4 and TRBJ2-2; no firm D call. The CDR3 loop spans 13 amino acids. V was clipped by 10 bases and J by 7 bases, with 16 bases between them. The CDR3 sequence: CATSSSSYGELFF. The DNA of the CDR3 is TGTGCCACCTCCTCGTCCTCTTACGGGGAGCTGTTTTTT.

The gene calls are TRBV2 and TRBJ2-1; 7 bases map to TRBD1. CDR1 is SNHLY and CDR2 is FYNNEI in the germline V gene. The J segment lost 4 bases and the V segment lost 7 bases, leaving 25 bases of the junction unmatched. CDR3 length: 20 residues. Written as DNA, the CDR3 is TGTGCCAGCAAACGGATCCAGGCCCGGGACAGTCGGGTCGGTTACAATGAGCAGTTCTTC. It is translated as CASKRIQARDSRVGYNEQFF. Supplemented by reference TRBV2 and TRBJ2-1, the full variable domain reads EPEVTQTPSHQVTQMGQEVILRCVPISNHLYFYWYRQILGQKVEFLVSFYNNEISEKSEIFDDQFSVERPDGSNFTLKIRSTKLEDSAMYFCASKRIQARDSRVGYNEQFFGPGTRLTVL.

In its sample, this clonotype was seen a few times. The V gene is TRBV7-2, the J gene TRBJ2-3, with D maybe TRBD2 (6 bases). Germline CDR1 reads SGHTA; CDR2 reads FQGNSA. The CDR3 runs 16 residues. V was shortened by 5 bases and J by 2 bases, with 17 bases between the two germline ends. The CDR3: CASSRNGGSFTDTQYF. The CDR3 coding sequence is TGTGCCAGCAGCCGGAATGGGGGGAGCTTCACAGATACGCAGTATTTT.

This sequence joins TRBV20-1 and TRBJ1-1; the D is unclear. V was pared by 0 bases and J by 6 bases, with 14 bases between. The CDR3 runs 14 residues. Germline lookup yields CDR1 DFQATT and CDR2 SNEGSKA (reference sequence). This CDR3 is CSARDTSGNPEAFF. DNA for the CDR3: TGCAGTGCTAGAGATACTTCGGGAAACCCTGAAGCTTTCTTT.

This clonotype was seen only a few times. The chain carries TRBV7-9 and TRBJ1-2; weak D call: TRBD1 (6 bases). V lost 4 bases, J lost 1 base, and 13 bases lay in between. This CDR3 contains 15 residues. From germline, CDR1 is SEHNR and CDR2 FQNEAQ (reference sequence). Here the CDR3 reads CASSSLTGNNYGYTF. The CDR3 nucleotides read TGTGCCAGCAGCTCGCTGACAGGAAATAACTATGGCTACACCTTC.

This clonotype was counted ten times or more. The gene calls are TRBV7-2 and TRBJ2-5; 9 positions agree with TRBD2. V dropped 6 bases and J dropped 4; count of bases not matched to a gene: 9. Germline V gene sequence: CDR1 SGHTA, CDR2 FQGNSA. The CDR3 length is 15 residues. As DNA, the CDR3 is TGTGCCAGCAGGCCCCGGGATAGCGGGGGAGAGACCCAGTACTTC. This gives the protein CASRPRDSGGETQYF.

The sample holds one count of this clonotype. The germline gene is not matched at one end of the junction; a read error may be the cause. The chain uses TRBV6-2 or TRBV6-3 and TRBJ2-5, with 8 bases that match TRBD2. CDR3 size: 15 residues. Per germline, CDR1 MNHEY and CDR2 SVGEGT. CDR3 DNA: TGTGTCAGCAGTTACTCTTCTAGCGGGCAAGAGACCCAGTACTTC. Its protein is CVSSYSSSGQETQYF.

In its sample, this clonotype was seen a few times. The chain uses TRBV20-1 and TRBJ2-7, with TRBD2 identical over 11 bases. J was trimmed by 0 bases and V by 6 bases; bases with no gene match: 7. CDR1 and CDR2 from the germline V gene are DFQATT and SNEGSKA (reference sequence). This CDR3 has 15 amino acids. CDR3 coding DNA: TGCAGTGCCGCTGGACTAGCGGGTTCCTCCTACGAGCAGTACTTC. This gives the protein CSAAGLAGSSYEQYF.

Only a few counts were recorded for this clonotype. The chain is built from TRBV20-1 and TRBJ2-1; D is unresolved. The V gene's germline CDR1 is DFQATT and CDR2 SNEGSKA (reference sequence). With 0 bases removed from V and 10 bases from J, the gap between germline ends came to 10 bases. The CDR3 loop spans 12 amino acids. DNA of the CDR3: TGCAGTGCTAGAGATCGTGGCACGGAGCAGTTCTTC. Translated: CSARDRGTEQFF.